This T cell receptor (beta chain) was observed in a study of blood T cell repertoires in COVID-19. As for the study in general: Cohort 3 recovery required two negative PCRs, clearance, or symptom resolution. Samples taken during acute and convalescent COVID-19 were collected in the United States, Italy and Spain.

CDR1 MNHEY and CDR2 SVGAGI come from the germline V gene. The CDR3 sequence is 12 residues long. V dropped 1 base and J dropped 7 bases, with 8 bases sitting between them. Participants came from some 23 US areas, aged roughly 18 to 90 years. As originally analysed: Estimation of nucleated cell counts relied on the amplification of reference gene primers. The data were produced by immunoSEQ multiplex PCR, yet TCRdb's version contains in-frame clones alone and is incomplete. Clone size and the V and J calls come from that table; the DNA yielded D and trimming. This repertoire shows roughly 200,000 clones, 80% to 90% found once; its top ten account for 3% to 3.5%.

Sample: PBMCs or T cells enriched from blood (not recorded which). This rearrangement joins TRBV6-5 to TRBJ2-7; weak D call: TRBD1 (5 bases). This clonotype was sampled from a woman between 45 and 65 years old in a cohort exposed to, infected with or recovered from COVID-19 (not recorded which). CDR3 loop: CASSYLQEEQYF. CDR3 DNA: TGTGCCAGCAGTTACTTACAGGAAGAGCAGTACTTC.